Listed here are 3 T cell receptor beta chains from one sample, sequenced in a study of T cell changes during pregnancy in multiple sclerosis. Sequencing was performed with immunoSEQ multiplex PCR; in TCRdb, only in-frame clones are kept and a portion is missing. The sample yields 35,000 to 45,000 clones, more than 80% seen once. Source: CD4+ T cells from peripheral blood mononuclear cells, taken in the third trimester of pregnancy. The receptors derive from a female donor with multiple sclerosis, enrolled in a pregnancy study.

The chain has TRBV5-8 and TRBJ2-1; TRBD2 aligns across 9 bases. V shed 3 bases, J shed 7 bases, and the junction held 17 bases outside the gene matches. The germline gives CDR1 SGHTS, CDR2 YDEGEE. The CDR3 sequence is 18 residues long. For the CDR3, the DNA is TGTGCCAGCAGCTCTGTTATGGGACTAGCCGAACCGGGGAATGAGCAGTTCTTC. Protein product: CASSSVMGLAEPGNEQFF.

The chain is built from TRBV4-1 and TRBJ2-1; TRBD2 might be the D (6 bases). Germline V gene sequence: CDR1 MGHRA, CDR2 YSYEKL. The CDR3 runs to 15 residues. With 4 bases removed from V and 0 bases from J, the gap between germline ends came to 10 bases. CDR3 protein: CASSLASASYNEQFF. The CDR3 coding sequence is TGCGCCAGCAGCCTGGCTAGCGCCTCCTACAATGAGCAGTTCTTC.

This clone was observed a single time. The V gene is TRBV10-3, the J gene TRBJ2-4; TRBD1 might be the D (6 bases). The germline V gene encodes CDR1 ENHRY and CDR2 SYGVKD. V lost 3 bases to trimming and J lost 6 bases, with 15 bases between them. The CDR3 is 15 amino acids. This CDR3 reads CAISETGSSANIQYF. CDR3 sequence (DNA): TGTGCCATCAGTGAAACAGGGTCTAGTGCAAACATTCAGTACTTC.